These T cell receptor beta chains were read from a single sample in a study of shared clonotypes between healthy human individuals. Measured with immunoSEQ multiplex PCR; TCRdb has only the in-frame clones, and not every one. The data show a few hundred thousand clones, around 77% seen once. The sample consisted of PBMCs. These TCRs come from a woman aged 40 to 50 in good health. Some clones in this sample may be carry-over from other donors' samples. Each CDR3 is given without its conserved first and last residue. The order of the fields is V gene, J gene, CDR3 protein.

TRBV29-1	TRBJ2-1	SGPEASREQF
TRBV19	TRBJ2-2	ASSPLAGNTGELF
TRBV25-1	TRBJ2-7	AIFRGREYEQY
TRBV4-2	TRBJ2-1	ASSRGGGMDDEQF
TRBV5-4	TRBJ2-3	ASSLGGGRAPTDTQY
TRBV5-1	TRBJ2-7	ASSDLANYNEQY
TRBV7-9	TRBJ1-4	ASSFGTALREKLF
TRBV10-2	TRBJ1-5	ASSPGDGQPQH
TRBV28	TRBJ2-7	ASSLFPPREGEEQY
TRBV15	TRBJ2-1	ATSSYSRDNEQF
TRBV7-9	TRBJ1-5	ASSLAGGENQPQH
TRBV7-6	TRBJ2-2	ASSLASGSVGELF
TRBV15	TRBJ2-1	ATSRPGLAGNEQF
TRBV6-1	TRBJ2-3	ASSVASGRYTDTQY
TRBV15	TRBJ1-2	ATSPRGAGRYGYT
TRBV9	TRBJ2-7	ASSPRGAVMTYEQY
TRBV19	TRBJ1-1	ASSNTGLATEAF
TRBV28	TRBJ2-5	ASSPRGRVTQY
TRBV29-1	TRBJ2-3	SVVRADTQY
TRBV29-1	TRBJ2-4	SVRASSGSKNIQY
TRBV4-3	TRBJ1-2	ASSQEGGSGRYGYT
TRBV29-1	TRBJ1-1	SVEGQGARTEAF
TRBV18	TRBJ1-1	ASSPRVGGPYSEAF
TRBV25-1	TRBJ2-2	ASSDSRQINTGELF
TRBV27	TRBJ2-6	ASSLLGQGVLGGANVLT
TRBV28	TRBJ2-7	ASNGGTSSYEQY
TRBV6-5	TRBJ2-3	ASSGLAGSPDTQY
TRBV19	TRBJ1-4	ASSRSNSFDEKLF
TRBV5-8	TRBJ1-1	ASSKRGGSNTEAF
TRBV5-1	TRBJ1-4	ASSGAGATNEKLF
TRBV7-8	TRBJ2-7	ASSPRNPGQGYEQY
TRBV30	TRBJ2-7	ACGRSYEQY
TRBV7-6	TRBJ2-3	ASSLWGSRTDTQY
TRBV5-1	TRBJ2-1	ASSVAGQGTYEQF
TRBV28	TRBJ2-3	ASSLSRDTRTDTQY
TRBV7-8	TRBJ2-2	ASSYLLISGELF
TRBV2	TRBJ1-4	ASILQGTTGEKLF
TRBV9	TRBJ1-4	ASSARDDEKLF
TRBV28	TRBJ2-1	ASRPRGGSLGEQF
TRBV30	TRBJ2-7	AWSQDSEQY
TRBV5-1	-	ASRQDPYEQY
TRBV11-1	TRBJ2-7	ASSLIGTGGSSYEQY
TRBV7-8	TRBJ2-1	ASTNTRIGANEQF
TRBV28	TRBJ1-5	ASSPTGRLNQPQH
TRBV7-2	TRBJ2-2	ASRVGVSPGELF
TRBV23-1	TRBJ2-1	ASSQSVRQTYNEQF